The rows below give T cell receptor beta chains drawn from one sample of a study of cytomegalovirus exposure and HLA in healthy donors. Assay: immunoSEQ multiplex PCR; the TCRdb copy retains only in-frame clones and omits some. The data contain 250,000 to 400,000 clones, 70% to 90% of them singletons. Material: PBMCs. All receptors derive from a man aged 25-45 years in good health and CMV-seronegative. Each CDR3 is given with its conserved first and last residue.

v_call cdr3_aa
TRBV6-5 CASRPTGGNQPQHF
TRBV6-1 CASSENQATGYTF
TRBV5-6 CASSPDRVGEQYF
TRBV6-5 CASRATRINYGYTF
TRBV5-6 CASSFRTDYEQYF
TRBV7-2 CASSRTVGYGYTF
TRBV7-9 CASSLAPGYSGANVLTF
TRBV6-4 CASSDSGGSYTEAFF
TRBV12-5 CASGLVRGGPYNEQFF
TRBV10-3 CAISEVDRIGSHEQYF
TRBV19 CASSTDRGHYEQYF
TRBV6-4 CASGQEAGGINEQFF
TRBV5-1 CASSRWTGDNQPQHF
TRBV7-9 CASSRSGTSGGNEQFF
TRBV5-6 CASSLGQFMNTEAFF
TRBV4-2 CASSQELAGNYEQYF
TRBV19 CASSMTNGTRNQPQHF